The 11 T cell receptor beta chains below were found in one sample sequenced in a study of blood T cell repertoires in COVID-19. Libraries were prepared by immunoSEQ multiplex PCR; TCRdb keeps only in-frame clonotypes and omits some of them. The sample consists of around 230,000 clones, 80% to 90% of them appearing once. The sequenced sample was peripheral blood. The receptors here all came from a woman aged 50 to 60 with acute or convalescent COVID-19.

This chain links TRBV11-2 with TRBJ1-1; D might be TRBD1 (5 bases). V lost 1 base, J lost 2 bases, and 8 bases lay in between. This CDR3 is 14 amino acids long. Per the germline V gene, CDR1 is SGHAT and CDR2 is FQNNGV. CDR3 in amino acids: CASSLGQTNTEAFF. Here the CDR3 DNA reads TGTGCCAGCAGCTTAGGACAGACCAACACTGAAGCTTTCTTT.

The V call is TRBV4-1, the J call TRBJ2-3; D unclear. CDR1 and CDR2 from the germline V gene are MGHRA and YSYEKL. V shed 1 base and J shed 0 bases, with 8 bases lying between them. The CDR3 sequence is 15 residues long. CDR3: CASSQGYRSTDTQYF. In DNA, the CDR3 is TGCGCCAGCAGCCAAGGATACAGAAGCACAGATACGCAGTATTTT.

The chain has TRBV7-2 and TRBJ2-3; 10 positions match TRBD2. Per germline, CDR1 SGHTA and CDR2 FQGNSA. The CDR3 extends over 16 amino acids. Trimming removed 1 base from V and 2 bases from J; junction bases left unmatched: 3. CDR3 region: CASSLDGTSDTDTQYF. The CDR3 region has the DNA TGTGCCAGCAGCTTAGACGGGACTAGCGACACAGATACGCAGTATTTT.

The chain employs TRBV6-5 and TRBJ1-1; TRBD1 might be the D (6 bases). Looked up from germline, CDR1 is MNHEY and CDR2 is SVGAGI. V dropped 2 bases and J dropped 1 base, with 14 bases sitting between them. The CDR3 is 16 residues long. CDR3 DNA sequence: TGTGCCAGCAGTTACCTTTCGGTGACAGGGAACACTGAAGCTTTCTTT. Amino acid sequence: CASSYLSVTGNTEAFF.

The sample holds a few counts of this clone. This chain links TRBV27 with TRBJ1-3; D is undetermined. This CDR3 contains 13 residues. V gave up 2 bases and J gave up 4 bases, with 6 bases separating them. The germline V gene encodes CDR1 MNHEY and CDR2 SMNVEV (reference sequence). The CDR3 DNA follows: TGTGCCAGCAGTTTAGGACTAGGAAACACCATATATTTT. Its protein is CASSLGLGNTIYF.

The chain combines TRBV28 with TRBJ2-3; tentatively, D is TRBD1 (5 bases). CDR3 length: 16 amino acids. V lost 4 bases to trimming and J lost 0 bases, with 14 bases between them. CDR1 MDHEN and CDR2 SYDVKM come from the germline V gene. The CDR3 sequence: CASSSPPGFSTDTQYF. CDR3 nucleotide sequence: TGTGCCAGCAGTTCCCCCCCAGGGTTCAGCACAGATACGCAGTATTTT.

The chain uses TRBV4-2 and TRBJ2-7, with TRBD2 as a possible D gene (5 bases). The germline V gene encodes CDR1 LGHNA and CDR2 YNFKEQ. Trimming took off 1 base at V and 5 bases at J, with 12 bases between the two ends. The CDR3 is made up of 14 amino acids. The DNA of the CDR3 is TGTGCCAGCAGCCAAGTGGACTTTCGAAACGAGCAGTACTTC. Residues: CASSQVDFRNEQYF.

This sequence joins TRBV5-1 and TRBJ2-5; TRBD2 matches at 9 bases. This CDR3 spans 19 amino acids. Trimming cost V 0 bases and J 2 bases; bases outside gene matches: 14. The germline V gene encodes CDR1 SGHRS and CDR2 YFSETQ. In DNA form, the CDR3 reads TGCGCCAGCAGCTTGGGATCGCCCCTAGCGCGGGGGGGGCAAGAGACCCAGTACTTC. Protein: CASSLGSPLARGGQETQYF.

The rearrangement uses TRBV5-8 and TRBJ2-7; TRBD1 matches at 7 bases. V lost 3 bases, J lost 3 bases, and 6 bases stayed unmatched. There are 14 residues in the CDR3. CDR1 and CDR2 from the germline V gene are SGHTS and YDEGEE. CDR3 nucleotide sequence: TGTGCCAGCAGCTATCGGACAGGTGGCTACGAGCAGTACTTC. This sequence encodes CASSYRTGGYEQYF.

The chain uses TRBV9 and TRBJ2-3; the match to TRBD2 covers 9 bases. Trimming removed 0 bases from V and 4 bases from J; junction bases left unmatched: 9. The length of the CDR3 is 17 residues. Germline V CDR1 and CDR2: SGDLS, YYNGEE. The CDR3 protein is CASSVEVGGRAPDTQYF. The CDR3 DNA reads as TGTGCCAGCAGCGTAGAAGTCGGCGGGAGGGCCCCAGATACGCAGTATTTT.

As to this clone: Within the sample, other DNA sequences also encode this same CDR3. The J gene is TRBJ1-4, the V gene TRBV19; 10 nucleotides align to TRBD1. CDR1 LNHDA and CDR2 SQIVND come from the germline V gene (reference sequence). The CDR3 is 14 residues long. Trimming at V came to 7 bases and at J to 7 bases, leaving 6 bases not matched to a gene. CDR3 region: CASTPDRGLEKLFF. The CDR3 DNA reads as TGTGCCAGTACCCCCGACAGGGGGCTTGAAAAACTGTTTTTT.